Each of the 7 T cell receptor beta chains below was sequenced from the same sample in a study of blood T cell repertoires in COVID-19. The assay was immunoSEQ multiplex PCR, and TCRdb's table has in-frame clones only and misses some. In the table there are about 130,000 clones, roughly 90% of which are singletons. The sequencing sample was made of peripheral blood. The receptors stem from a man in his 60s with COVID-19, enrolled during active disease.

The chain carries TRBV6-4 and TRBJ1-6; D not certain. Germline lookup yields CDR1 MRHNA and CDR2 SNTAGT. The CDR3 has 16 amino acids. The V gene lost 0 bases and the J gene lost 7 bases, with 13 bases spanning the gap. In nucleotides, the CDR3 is TGTGCCAGCAGTGACTCGATCCGGGGTTGGAATTCACCCCTCCACTTT. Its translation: CASSDSIRGWNSPLHF.

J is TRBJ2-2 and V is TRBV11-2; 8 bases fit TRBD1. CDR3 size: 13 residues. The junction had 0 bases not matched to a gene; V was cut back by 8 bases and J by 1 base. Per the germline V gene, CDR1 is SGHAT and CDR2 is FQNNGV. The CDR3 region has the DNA TGTGCCAGCGGGACAGGGAACACCGGGGAGCTGTTTTTT. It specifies CASGTGNTGELFF.

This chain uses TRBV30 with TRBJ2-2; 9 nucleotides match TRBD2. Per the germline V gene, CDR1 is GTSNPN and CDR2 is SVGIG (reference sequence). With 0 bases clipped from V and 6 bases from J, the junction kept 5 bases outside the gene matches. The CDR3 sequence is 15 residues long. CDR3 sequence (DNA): TGTGCCTGGAGTGTACTGCGGGGGGGCGCCGGGGAGCTGTTTTTT. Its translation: CAWSVLRGGAGELFF.

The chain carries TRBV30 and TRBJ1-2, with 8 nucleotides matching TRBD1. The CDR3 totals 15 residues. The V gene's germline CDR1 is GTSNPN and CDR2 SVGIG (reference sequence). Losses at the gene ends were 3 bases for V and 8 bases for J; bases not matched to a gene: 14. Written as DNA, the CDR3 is TGTGCCTGGAGCTTGTTCTCAGGGACAGGCAACGGCTACACCTTC. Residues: CAWSLFSGTGNGYTF.

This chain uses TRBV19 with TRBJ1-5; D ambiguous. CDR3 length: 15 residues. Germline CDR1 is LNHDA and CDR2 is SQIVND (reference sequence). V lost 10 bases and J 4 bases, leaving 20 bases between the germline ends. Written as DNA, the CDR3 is TGTGCCACCTCCCTCCGACGCGGGATTAATCAGCCCCAGCATTTT. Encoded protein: CATSLRRGINQPQHF.

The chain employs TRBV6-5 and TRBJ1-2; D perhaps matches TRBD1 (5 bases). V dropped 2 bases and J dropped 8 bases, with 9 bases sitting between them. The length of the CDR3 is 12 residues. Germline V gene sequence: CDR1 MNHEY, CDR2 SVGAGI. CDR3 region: CASSYRGKGYTF. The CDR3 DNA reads TGTGCCAGCAGTTACCGGGGGAAGGGCTACACCTTC.

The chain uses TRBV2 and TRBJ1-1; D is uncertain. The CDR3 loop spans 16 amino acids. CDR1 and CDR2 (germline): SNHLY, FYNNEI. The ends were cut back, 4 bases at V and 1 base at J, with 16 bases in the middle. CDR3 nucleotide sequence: TGTGCCAGCAGTGCTAGAGGAAGCCGTCAGAACACTGAAGCTTTCTTT. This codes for CASSARGSRQNTEAFF.